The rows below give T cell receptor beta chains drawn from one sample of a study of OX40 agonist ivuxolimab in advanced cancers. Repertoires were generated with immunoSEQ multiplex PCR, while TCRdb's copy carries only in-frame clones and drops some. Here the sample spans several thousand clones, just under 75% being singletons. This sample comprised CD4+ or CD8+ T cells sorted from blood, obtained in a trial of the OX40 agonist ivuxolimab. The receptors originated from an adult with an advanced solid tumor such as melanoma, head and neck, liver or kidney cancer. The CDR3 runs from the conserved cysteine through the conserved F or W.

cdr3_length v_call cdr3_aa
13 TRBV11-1 CASSLQREGGYTF
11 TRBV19 CASAHATKLFF
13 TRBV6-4 CASSDGTSGEQYF
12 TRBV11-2 CASSLVLGEQYF
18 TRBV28 CASSLTSGGVAGTDTQYF
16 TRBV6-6 CASSSRDRASGNTIYF
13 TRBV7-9 CASSPQWAYEQYF
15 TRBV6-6 CASSYPEENNSPLHF
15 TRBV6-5 CASSYGTSGIGTQYF
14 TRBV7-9 CASSPPTSRNIQYF
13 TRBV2 CATSGLITDTQYF
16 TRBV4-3 CASSQDRVHLGTEAFF
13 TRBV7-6 CASSLASLDTQYF
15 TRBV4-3 CASSQDGSLITEAFF
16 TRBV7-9 CASSSVTGSNTGELFF
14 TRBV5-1 CASSLDLGGTEAFF
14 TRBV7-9 CASSWTGGTGELFF
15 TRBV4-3 CASSQGRGGGSEAFF
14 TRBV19 CASSIGAGSDEQFF
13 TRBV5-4 CASSLGQIYGYTF
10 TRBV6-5 CASSYGKAFF
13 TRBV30 CAWRLSGSYEQYF
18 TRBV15 CATSRDRLAEASTDTQYF
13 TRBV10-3 CAISESRQYEQYF
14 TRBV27 CASSIGGSSYEQYF
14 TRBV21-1 CARITGEIYNEQFF
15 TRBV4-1 CASSQVLLGINEQFF
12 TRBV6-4 CASGGSSYEQYF
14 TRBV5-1 CASSWTGGGYEQYF
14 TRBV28 CASSPRRGNQPQHF
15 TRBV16 CASSQQGASGNTIYF
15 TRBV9 CASSPPASRDYGYTF
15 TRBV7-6 CASNLGGGPYNEQFF
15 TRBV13 CASSFRDKSNYGYTF
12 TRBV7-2 CASSLDRGGYTF
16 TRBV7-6 CASSLLTGEWSYEQYF
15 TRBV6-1 CASSPDRGVEQPQHF